This T cell receptor (beta chain) was sequenced during a study of blood T cell repertoires in COVID-19. The overall study: Acute and convalescent COVID-19 specimens originated in the United States, Italy and Spain. PBMCs, B-cell-depleted T cells, or T cells provided the cDNA or gDNA that made up the material.

V was pared by 4 bases and J by 2 bases, with 2 bases of the junction left unmatched. This CDR3 has 13 amino acids. Original processing notes: Cell counts per sample came from amplifying reference gene primers. Clones were sequenced by immunoSEQ multiplex PCR, and TCRdb holds only the in-frame ones, with some missing. V, J and clone size derive from that table, while D and trimming were established from the DNA sequence. The table lists roughly 69,000 clones, 70% to 85% of them singletons, with approximately 10% in the top ten. The sample consisted of peripheral blood. The rearrangement joins TRBV12-3 or TRBV12-4 to TRBJ2-7; 7 nucleotides line up with TRBD2. This TCR was sampled from a woman in her forties or fifties with acute or convalescent COVID-19. In DNA form, the CDR3 reads TGTGCCAGCAGTTGGCGGGGGACCTACGAGCAGTACTTC. Its protein product is CASSWRGTYEQYF.